Listed below are T cell receptor beta chains from one sample, sequenced in a study of blood T cells in healthy people across ages. TCRdb used MiXCR to reprocess the 5' RACE reads, holding one entry per CDR3 protein. The sample shows over 1,500,000 distinct CDR3 sequences, around half of them seen only once. The specimen sequenced was blood. Receptors originate from a woman in her thirties or forties in good health. CDR3s include the opening cysteine and the closing phenylalanine or tryptophan. The D gene is left open where the match is weak. Clone size appears in some rows only: once, few, many, or a class for an expanded clone.

d_gene	abundance	v_gene	j_gene	CDR3aa	CDR3nt
.	.	TRBV20-1	TRBJ1-2	CSARDWAGDGYTF	TGCAGTGCTAGAGATTGGGCAGGGGATGGCTACACCTTC
.	.	TRBV10-3	TRBJ1-4	CAISEETAPYNEKLFF	TGTGCCATCAGTGAAGAGACAGCACCATATAATGAAAAACTGTTTTTT
TRBD1	.	TRBV6-1	TRBJ1-2	CASSPATGTLSIGYTF	TGTGCCAGCAGTCCTGCGACAGGGACCCTAAGTATAGGCTACACCTTC
.	.	TRBV24-1	TRBJ2-1	CATSDPGPKNGQFF	TGTGCCACCAGTGATCCGGGACCCAAGAATGGGCAGTTCTTC
.	.	TRBV28	TRBJ2-1	CASSLSGGTYDNEQFF	TGTGCCAGCAGCTTATCGGGCGGGACCTACGACAATGAGCAGTTCTTC
.	.	TRBV6-2/TRBV6-3	TRBJ2-4	CASSYYPGGNIQYF	TGTGCCAGCAGTTACTATCCTGGGGGGAACATTCAGTACTTC
.	.	TRBV3-1	TRBJ1-4	CASSQDSDFEAEKLFF	TGTGCCAGCAGCCAAGATAGCGACTTCGAAGCGGAAAAACTGTTTTTT
.	few	TRBV7-2	TRBJ1-1	CASSLLTGNEAFF	TGTGCCAGCAGCTTACTGACGGGGAATGAAGCTTTCTTT
TRBD1	few	TRBV9	TRBJ1-1	CASSPRTGGEAFF	TGTGCCAGCAGCCCCCGGACAGGGGGTGAAGCTTTCTTT
TRBD2	few	TRBV27	TRBJ2-3	CASSLAVAGGSDTQYF	TGTGCCAGCAGTTTAGCCGTAGCGGGGGGCTCAGATACGCAGTATTTT
.	few	TRBV2	TRBJ2-1	CASSEAGEYNEQFF	TGTGCCAGCAGTGAAGCGGGGGAATACAATGAGCAGTTCTTC
TRBD1	few	TRBV5-1	TRBJ2-4	CASSLVPGQGENIQYF	TGCGCCAGCAGCTTGGTACCGGGACAGGGGGAAAACATTCAGTACTTC
.	.	TRBV6-1	TRBJ2-3	CASSDEGGSRTDTQYF	TGTGCCAGCAGTGACGAGGGAGGTTCCCGCACAGATACGCAGTATTTT
TRBD1	once	TRBV4-3	TRBJ2-5	CASSQDPGTGVRDEQYF	TGCGCCAGCAGCCAAGATCCGGGGACAGGGGTAAGAGATGAGCAGTACTTC
.	few	TRBV20-1	TRBJ1-4	CSARDLGSSEKLFF	TGCAGTGCTAGAGATCTTGGCTCCTCCGAAAAACTGTTTTTT
TRBD1	.	TRBV7-2	TRBJ1-1	CASSRRTGAMNTEAFF	TGTGCCAGCAGCCGGAGGACAGGGGCCATGAACACTGAAGCTTTCTTT
.	.	TRBV7-3	TRBJ2-5	CAGSLYGSETQYF	TGTGCCGGCAGCTTATACGGGTCAGAGACCCAGTACTTC
TRBD2	.	TRBV15	TRBJ2-3	CATSRDRGGGSDTQYF	TGTGCCACCAGCAGAGATCGCGGGGGGGGTTCAGATACGCAGTATTTT
TRBD1	.	TRBV5-1	TRBJ2-7	CASSPSWDSSYEQYF	TGCGCCAGCAGCCCGTCCTGGGACAGTAGCTACGAGCAGTACTTC
.	.	TRBV11-2	TRBJ1-4	CASSPLGDPANEKLFF	TGTGCCAGCAGCCCTCTGGGGGACCCAGCTAATGAAAAACTGTTTTTT
.	few	TRBV4-1	TRBJ2-3	CASSQEGVPTTQYF	TGCGCCAGCAGCCAAGAAGGGGTTCCAACCACGCAGTATTTT
.	.	TRBV20-1	TRBJ1-6	CSAPRQTGNSPLHF	TGCAGTGCCCCTCGTCAGACGGGGAATTCACCCCTCCACTTT
.	few	TRBV6-2/TRBV6-3	TRBJ2-1	CASSLRSYTYNEQFF	TGTGCCAGCAGTCTCAGATCCTACACCTACAATGAGCAGTTCTTC
TRBD2	.	TRBV6-2/TRBV6-3	TRBJ2-3	CASRPHLAVWRTDTQYF	TGTGCCAGCAGACCCCATCTAGCGGTTTGGAGGACGGATACGCAGTATTTT
TRBD1	.	TRBV5-6	TRBJ2-1	CASSLHTGTGVGNEQFF	TGTGCCAGCAGCTTGCACACCGGGACAGGGGTCGGGAATGAGCAGTTCTTC
TRBD2	.	TRBV14	TRBJ2-1	CASSQAWGGNEQFF	TGTGCCAGCAGCCAAGCATGGGGGGGCAATGAGCAGTTCTTC
.	once	TRBV4-3	TRBJ2-1	CASSQVDRSKEQFF	TGCGCCAGCAGCCAAGTCGACAGGTCCAAGGAGCAGTTCTTC
.	few	TRBV3-1	TRBJ2-5	CASSQELGGGVQETQYF	TGTGCCAGCAGCCAAGAGCTTGGTGGGGGCGTCCAAGAGACCCAGTACTTC
TRBD1	.	TRBV5-1	TRBJ2-7	CAGSFGTGAVYEQYF	TGCGCCGGCAGCTTTGGGACAGGGGCCGTCTACGAGCAGTACTTC
.	.	TRBV7-9	TRBJ1-1	CASSLVKGYDTEAFF	TGTGCCAGCAGCTTAGTAAAGGGTTATGACACTGAAGCTTTCTTT
.	few	TRBV24-1	TRBJ2-5	CATAVGGGPGETQYF	TGTGCCACCGCCGTAGGGGGAGGGCCGGGAGAGACCCAGTACTTC
.	few	TRBV6-2/TRBV6-3	TRBJ2-7	CASSYSGQRYEQYF	TGTGCCAGCAGTTACTCTGGGCAGAGGTACGAGCAGTACTTC
TRBD1	few	TRBV7-2	TRBJ2-5	CASSGRDRGKETQYF	TGTGCCAGCAGCGGCCGGGACAGGGGCAAAGAGACCCAGTACTTC
TRBD2	.	TRBV5-1	TRBJ2-1	CATTGTSGVTNEQFF	TGCGCGACCACCGGGACTAGCGGGGTGACAAATGAGCAGTTCTTC
.	.	TRBV15	TRBJ1-1	CATSRGLQGNTEAFF	TGTGCCACCAGCAGAGGACTCCAGGGAAACACTGAAGCTTTCTTT
.	.	TRBV4-3	TRBJ1-2	CASSQVHPANYGYTF	TGCGCCAGCAGCCAAGTTCATCCAGCTAACTATGGCTACACCTTC
.	few	TRBV4-1	TRBJ2-1	CASSHLGQDPNEQFF	TGCGCCAGCAGCCACTTGGGACAAGATCCGAATGAGCAGTTCTTC
TRBD2	few	TRBV20-1	TRBJ2-5	CSARVPAGEETQYF	TGCAGTGCTAGAGTCCCAGCGGGGGAGGAGACCCAGTACTTC
TRBD1	.	TRBV10-2	TRBJ2-3	CASMDRGQVYTQYF	TGCGCCAGCATGGACAGGGGGCAAGTATATACGCAGTATTTT
.	.	TRBV20-1	TRBJ1-2	CSARPGQHPYGYTF	TGCAGTGCTAGACCCGGACAGCATCCCTATGGCTACACCTTC
TRBD1	.	TRBV28	TRBJ1-2	CASSLVGDRARGYTF	TGTGCCAGCAGTTTGGTAGGGGACAGGGCAAGAGGCTACACCTTC
.	.	TRBV6-1	TRBJ1-1	CASSEYVRPEAFF	TGTGCCAGCAGTGAATATGTTAGACCTGAAGCTTTCTTT
.	.	TRBV7-2	TRBJ2-1	CASTPPGGIETQFF	TGTGCCAGCACCCCACCCGGGGGAATAGAGACCCAGTTCTTC
TRBD1	few	TRBV20-1	TRBJ2-5	CSARGQGQQTQYF	TGCAGTGCTAGAGGACAGGGCCAACAGACCCAGTACTTC
TRBD2	.	TRBV7-2	TRBJ2-1	CASSRTSGPYNEQFF	TGCGCCAGCAGCCGGACTAGCGGACCCTACAATGAGCAGTTCTTC
.	.	TRBV7-8	TRBJ2-7	CASSSPGRGASYEQYF	TGTGCCAGCAGCTCACCAGGGAGGGGGGCCTCCTACGAGCAGTACTTC
TRBD2	few	TRBV29-1	TRBJ2-1	CSVSTGTSVNEQFF	TGCAGCGTCTCCACTGGGACTAGTGTCAATGAGCAGTTCTTC
.	.	TRBV4-1	TRBJ2-1	CASNQVGGVRFF	TGCGCCAGCAACCAAGTAGGGGGAGTACGGTTCTTC
.	.	TRBV5-4	TRBJ2-3	CASSPPAGDTQYF	TGTGCCAGCAGCCCCCCGGCTGGGGATACGCAGTATTTT
TRBD1	.	TRBV24-1	TRBJ2-1	CATRDGRDRWAYNEQFF	TGTGCCACCAGAGACGGACGGGACAGGTGGGCCTACAATGAGCAGTTCTTC